These T cell receptor beta chains were read from a single sample in a study of blood T cell repertoires in COVID-19. Profiling relied on immunoSEQ multiplex PCR, and the TCRdb table lists in-frame clones only, not all of them. The sample records roughly 250,000 clones, about four fifths being singletons. The specimen was peripheral blood. All receptors derive from a woman aged 55 to 70 with active or convalescent COVID-19. CDR3s include the opening cysteine and the closing phenylalanine or tryptophan. The D gene is left open where the match is weak. A clone size is listed for some rows: how often the clone was seen (once, few, many), or a class if it is expanded.

J	V	D	size	CDR3	DNA
TRBJ2-3	TRBV5-1	TRBD2	NA	CASSLTSGSSDTQYF	TGCGCCAGCAGCTTGACTAGCGGGAGCTCAGATACGCAGTATTTT
TRBJ2-2	TRBV18	NA	NA	CASSPPGSYTGELFF	TGTGCCAGCTCACCACCGGGCAGTTACACCGGGGAGCTGTTTTTT
TRBJ2-1	TRBV30	TRBD2	once	CAWDALAGVNNEQFF	TGTGCCTGGGACGCACTAGCGGGGGTGAACAATGAGCAGTTCTTC
TRBJ2-7	TRBV2	NA	NA	CASSPGGVGRGPSYEQYF	TGTGCCAGCAGCCCCGGAGGTGTCGGGCGGGGACCTTCCTACGAGCAGTACTTC
TRBJ2-3	TRBV7-3	NA	NA	CASSLSGENTDTQYF	TGTGCCAGCAGTCTGTCCGGGGAAAACACAGATACGCAGTATTTT
TRBJ2-1	TRBV4-2	TRBD2	NA	CASSQGQSGGAHEQFF	TGTGCCAGCAGCCAAGGGCAAAGCGGGGGGGCGCATGAGCAGTTCTTC
TRBJ1-6	TRBV30	NA	NA	CAWNLAESPLHF	TGTGCCTGGAACCTAGCCGAGTCCCCCCTCCACTTT
TRBJ1-1	TRBV12-3/TRBV12-4	NA	once	CASRKQGYTEAFF	TGTGCCAGCAGAAAACAGGGCTACACTGAAGCTTTCTTT
TRBJ2-1	TRBV12-2	NA	NA	CASRFGRLAHEQFF	TGTGCAAGTCGCTTCGGTCGTTTAGCGCATGAGCAGTTCTTC
TRBJ1-1	TRBV7-9	TRBD1	NA	CASSRQGLNTEAFF	TGTGCCAGCAGCCGACAGGGGTTGAACACTGAAGCTTTCTTT
TRBJ1-1	TRBV29-1	NA	NA	CSVGWRGAENTEAFF	TGCAGCGTTGGATGGCGGGGGGCGGAGAACACTGAAGCTTTCTTT